Included here is one T cell receptor (beta chain) sequence, with context. Its antigen remains unknown. Possible read error: a much larger clone is one base away. This sample was included in a study of blood T cells in healthy people across ages. Study-wide context: About one barcoded TCR beta cDNA was captured per two T cells. General study points: A roughly linear fall in TCR beta diversity per million T cells was seen with increasing age.

With 3 bases clipped from V and 11 bases from J, the junction kept 13 bases outside the gene matches. The CDR3 spans 15 residues. From germline, CDR1 is KGHDR and CDR2 SFDVKD. The second PCR ran roughly 6 to 11 cycles with a sample-barcoded 5' primer and J-beta primers. TCRdb re-called the 5' RACE reads with MiXCR, one entry per CDR3 protein. The profile shows around 670,000 distinct CDR3 sequences, less than 35% of them singletons. Donation came from healthy Caucasian individuals in Russia who were aged about 6 to 95. Per sample, at least 5 micrograms of total RNA were extracted. J is TRBJ2-5 and V is TRBV24-1; TRBD1 aligns across 8 bases. What was sequenced was blood. This TCR came from a woman aged 80 or over in good health. The CDR3 coding sequence is TGTGCCACCAGTGATGGACAGGGATGGGCGCATGAGCAGTACTTC. It translates to CATSDGQGWAHEQYF.